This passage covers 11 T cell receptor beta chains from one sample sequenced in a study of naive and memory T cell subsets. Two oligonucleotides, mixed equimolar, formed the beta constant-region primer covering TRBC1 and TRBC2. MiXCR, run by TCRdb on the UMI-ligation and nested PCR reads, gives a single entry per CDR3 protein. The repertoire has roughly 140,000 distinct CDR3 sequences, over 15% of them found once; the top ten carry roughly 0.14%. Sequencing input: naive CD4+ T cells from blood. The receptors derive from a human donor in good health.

CDR3 DNA: TGCGCCAGCAGTGAGTCGGAAGGGTGGAGCACTGAAGCTTTCTTT. Protein: CASSESEGWSTEAFF. The rearrangement uses TRBV10-2 and TRBJ1-1; the D is unclear. The CDR3 runs to 15 residues. Trimming took off 0 bases at V and 4 bases at J, with 12 bases between the two ends. Looked up from germline, CDR1 is WSHSY and CDR2 is SAAADI.

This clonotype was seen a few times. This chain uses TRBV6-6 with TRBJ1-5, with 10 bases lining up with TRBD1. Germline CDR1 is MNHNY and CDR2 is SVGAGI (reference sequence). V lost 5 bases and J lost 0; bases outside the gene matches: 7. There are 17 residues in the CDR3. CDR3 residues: CASSRGDRGYSNQPQHF. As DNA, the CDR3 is TGTGCCAGCAGTCGGGGGGACAGGGGATATAGCAATCAGCCCCAGCATTTT.

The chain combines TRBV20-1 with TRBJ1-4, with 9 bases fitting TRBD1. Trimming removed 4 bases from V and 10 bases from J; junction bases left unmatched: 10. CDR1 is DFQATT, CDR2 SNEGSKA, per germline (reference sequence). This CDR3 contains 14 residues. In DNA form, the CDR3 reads TGCAGTGCTACCGGATGGGACAGGGCGGCAAAACTGTTTTTT. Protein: CSATGWDRAAKLFF.

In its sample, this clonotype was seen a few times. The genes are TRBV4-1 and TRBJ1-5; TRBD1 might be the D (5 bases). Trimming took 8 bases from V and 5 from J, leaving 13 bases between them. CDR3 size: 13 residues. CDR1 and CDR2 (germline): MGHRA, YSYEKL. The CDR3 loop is CASGRDVDQPQHF. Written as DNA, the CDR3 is TGCGCCAGCGGGAGGGACGTGGATCAGCCCCAGCATTTT.

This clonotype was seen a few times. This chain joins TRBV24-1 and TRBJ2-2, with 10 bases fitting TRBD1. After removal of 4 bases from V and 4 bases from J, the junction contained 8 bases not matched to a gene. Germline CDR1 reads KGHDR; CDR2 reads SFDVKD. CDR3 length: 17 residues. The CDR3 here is CATSDPRQGASTGELFF. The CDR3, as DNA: TGTGCCACCAGTGACCCCAGACAGGGGGCGAGCACCGGGGAGCTGTTTTTT.

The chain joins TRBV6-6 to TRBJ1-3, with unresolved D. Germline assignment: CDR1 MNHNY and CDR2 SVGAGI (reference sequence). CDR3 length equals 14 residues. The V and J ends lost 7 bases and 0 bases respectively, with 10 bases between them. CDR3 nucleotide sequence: TGTGCCAGCACCGGGCGGGTCTCTGGAAACACCATATATTTT. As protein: CASTGRVSGNTIYF.

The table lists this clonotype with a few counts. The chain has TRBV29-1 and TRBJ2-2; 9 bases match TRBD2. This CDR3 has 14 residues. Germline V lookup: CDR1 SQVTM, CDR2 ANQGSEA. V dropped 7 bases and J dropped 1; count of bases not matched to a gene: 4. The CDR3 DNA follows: TGCAGCGCCAGGACTAGCGAGAACACCGGGGAGCTGTTTTTT. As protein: CSARTSENTGELFF.

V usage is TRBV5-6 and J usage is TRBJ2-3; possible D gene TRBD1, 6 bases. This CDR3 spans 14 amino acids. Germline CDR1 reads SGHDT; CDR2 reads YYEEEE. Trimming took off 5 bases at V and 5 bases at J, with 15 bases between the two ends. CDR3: CASRPGTWGDTQYF. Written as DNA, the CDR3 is TGTGCCAGCAGACCCGGGACATGGGGAGATACGCAGTATTTT.

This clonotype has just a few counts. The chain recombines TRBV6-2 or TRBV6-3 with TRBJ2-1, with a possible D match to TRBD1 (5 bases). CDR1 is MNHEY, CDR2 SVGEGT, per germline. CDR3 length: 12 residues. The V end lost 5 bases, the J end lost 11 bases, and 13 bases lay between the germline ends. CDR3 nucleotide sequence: TGTGCCAGCAGTGCCACCCAGGGAAAGCAGTTCTTC. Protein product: CASSATQGKQFF.

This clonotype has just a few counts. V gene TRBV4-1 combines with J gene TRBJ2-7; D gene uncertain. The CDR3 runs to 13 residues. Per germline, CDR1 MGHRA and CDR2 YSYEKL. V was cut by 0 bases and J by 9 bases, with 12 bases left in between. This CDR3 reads CASSQEAGVVQYF. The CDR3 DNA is TGCGCCAGCAGCCAAGAAGCAGGTGTGGTGCAGTACTTC.

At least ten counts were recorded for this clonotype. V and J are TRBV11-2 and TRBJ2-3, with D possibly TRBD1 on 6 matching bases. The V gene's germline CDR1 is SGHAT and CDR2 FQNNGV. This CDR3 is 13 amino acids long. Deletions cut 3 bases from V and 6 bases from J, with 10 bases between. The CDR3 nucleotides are TGTGCCAGCAGCTTCACAGGGTCCGATACGCAGTATTTT. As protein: CASSFTGSDTQYF.